This T cell receptor (beta chain) emerged from a study of blood T cell repertoires in COVID-19. CDR1 is LGHNA and CDR2 is YSLEER in the germline V gene. This CDR3 is built from 16 residues. The V and J ends lost 1 base and 0 bases respectively, with 7 bases between them. The repertoire was sequenced with immunoSEQ multiplex PCR; TCRdb's copy has only in-frame clones and lacks some. The repertoire holds nearly 90,000 clones, with about 90% as singletons. The source is a man aged 18 to 29 with COVID-19, enrolled during active disease. The chain has TRBV4-3 and TRBJ1-6; the D is unclear. Sequenced: peripheral blood. The DNA of the CDR3 is TGCGCCAGCAGCCAAGGCGGTAGCTCCTATAATTCACCCCTCCACTTT. Protein: CASSQGGSSYNSPLHF.